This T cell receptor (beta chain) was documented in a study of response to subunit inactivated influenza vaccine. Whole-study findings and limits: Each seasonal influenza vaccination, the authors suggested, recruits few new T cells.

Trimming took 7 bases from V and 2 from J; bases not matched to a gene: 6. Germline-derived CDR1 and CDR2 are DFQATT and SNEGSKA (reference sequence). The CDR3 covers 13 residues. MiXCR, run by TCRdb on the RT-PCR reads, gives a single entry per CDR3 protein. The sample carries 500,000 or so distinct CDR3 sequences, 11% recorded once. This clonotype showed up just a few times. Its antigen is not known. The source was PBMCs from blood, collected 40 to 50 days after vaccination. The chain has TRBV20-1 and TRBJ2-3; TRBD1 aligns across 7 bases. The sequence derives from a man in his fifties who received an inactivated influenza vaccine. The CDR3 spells CSEWGQLTDTQYF. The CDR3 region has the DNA TGCAGTGAGTGGGGACAGCTCACAGATACGCAGTATTTT.